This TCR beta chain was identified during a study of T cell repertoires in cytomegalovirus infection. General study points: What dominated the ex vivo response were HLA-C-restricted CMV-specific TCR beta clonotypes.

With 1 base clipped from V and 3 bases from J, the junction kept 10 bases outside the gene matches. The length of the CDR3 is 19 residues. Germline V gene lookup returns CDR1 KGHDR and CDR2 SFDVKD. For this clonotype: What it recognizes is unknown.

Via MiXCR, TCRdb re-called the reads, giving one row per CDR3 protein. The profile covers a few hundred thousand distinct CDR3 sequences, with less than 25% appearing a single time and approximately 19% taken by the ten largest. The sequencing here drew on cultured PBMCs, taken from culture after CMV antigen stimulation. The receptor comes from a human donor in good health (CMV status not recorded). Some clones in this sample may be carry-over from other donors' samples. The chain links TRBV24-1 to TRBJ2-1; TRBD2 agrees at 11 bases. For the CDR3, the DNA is TGTGCCACCAGTGATTTAAGGCTAGCGGGAGGTCGTTTCTACAATGAGCAGTTCTTC. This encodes CATSDLRLAGGRFYNEQFF.